The present entry profiles one T cell receptor (beta chain) with its context. As yet, its antigen is unknown. The assay was immunoSEQ multiplex PCR, and TCRdb's table has in-frame clones only and misses some. Of some 140,000 clones listed, about nine tenths are singletons. These data are taken from a study of cytomegalovirus exposure and HLA in healthy donors. Study observations and caveats: The tendency of first-cohort TCR clusters to co-occur in the 110 or so validation repertoires emerged from a later analysis.

This TCR was recovered from a man aged 18 to 30 in good health and CMV-seronegative. The sequenced sample was PBMCs.

This CDR3 is CASSYGRGITEAFF. CDR3 nucleotide sequence: TGTGCCAGCAGTTACGGCAGGGGGATTACTGAAGCTTTCTTT. V is TRBV6-5 and J is TRBJ1-1; 7 nucleotides align to TRBD1. With 2 bases clipped from V and 5 bases from J, the junction kept 5 bases outside the gene matches. The CDR3 runs to 14 residues. Germline V gene sequence: CDR1 MNHEY, CDR2 SVGAGI.